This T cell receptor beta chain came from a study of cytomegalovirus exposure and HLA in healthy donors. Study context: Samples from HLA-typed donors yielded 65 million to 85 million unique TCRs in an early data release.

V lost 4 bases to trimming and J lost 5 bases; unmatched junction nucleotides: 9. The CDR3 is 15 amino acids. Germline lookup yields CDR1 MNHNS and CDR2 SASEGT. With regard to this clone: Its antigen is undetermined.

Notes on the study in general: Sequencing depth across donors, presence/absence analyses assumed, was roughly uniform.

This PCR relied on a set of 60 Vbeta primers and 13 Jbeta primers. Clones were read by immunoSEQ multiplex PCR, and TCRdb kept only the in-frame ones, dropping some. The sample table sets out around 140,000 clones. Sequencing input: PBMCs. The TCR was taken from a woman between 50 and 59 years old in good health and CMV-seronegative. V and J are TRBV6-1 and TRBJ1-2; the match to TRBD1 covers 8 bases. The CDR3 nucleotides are TGTGCCAGCAGTGGTACAGGGGGGCGATGGTATGGCTACACCTTC. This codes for CASSGTGGRWYGYTF.